These T cell receptor beta chains were read from a single sample in a study of T cell repertoires in cytomegalovirus infection. These receptors have no identified antigens. TCRdb processed the reads anew with MiXCR; each CDR3 protein has one entry. The data contain approximately 81,000 distinct CDR3 sequences, under 30% of them singletons. This material consisted of CD8+ T cells from cultured PBMCs, taken from culture after CMV antigen stimulation. These receptors were obtained from a human donor in good health (CMV status not recorded). Some clones in this sample may be carry-over from other donors' samples. CDR3s include the opening cysteine and the closing phenylalanine or tryptophan. The order of the fields is V gene, D gene, J gene, clone size, CDR3 DNA, CDR3 protein. The D gene is left open where the match is weak. Clone size is shown for a subset of rows, as once, few, many or a class of expanded clone.

>TRBV2|NA|TRBJ1-1|NA
TGTGCCAGCACCCCGTGGGGGGAGAACACTGAAGCTTTCTTT
CASTPWGENTEAFF
>TRBV2|TRBD2|TRBJ2-3|NA
TGTGCCAGCCTGGCCCAGCGGGAGTGGTCAGATACGCAGTATTTT
CASLAQREWSDTQYF
>TRBV20-1|NA|TRBJ2-7|NA
TGCAGTGCTAGGGCGATCGCAGGCCGCAGCTCCTACGAGCAGTACTTC
CSARAIAGRSSYEQYF
>TRBV7-8|NA|TRBJ2-3|NA
TGTGCCAGCAGCTTAGACGGGGGACCTAGCACAGATACGCAGTATTTT
CASSLDGGPSTDTQYF
>TRBV11-2|NA|TRBJ2-2|many
TGTGCCAGCAAGGTCAGGGAGAACACCGGGGAGCTGTTTTTT
CASKVRENTGELFF
>TRBV7-9|NA|TRBJ1-4|NA
TGTGCCAGCAGCTTAAGTTCCGTGGGTTATCTGGAGGAAAAACTGTTTTTT
CASSLSSVGYLEEKLFF
>TRBV5-5|TRBD1|TRBJ1-2|few
TGTGCCAGCAGCTTGGACGGTACAGGGGATGGAAATGGCTACACCTTC
CASSLDGTGDGNGYTF
>TRBV12-3/TRBV12-4|TRBD1|TRBJ2-3|many
TGTGCCAGCAGTTACCGGGACAGGGACACAGATACGCAGTATTTT
CASSYRDRDTDTQYF
>TRBV27|TRBD2|TRBJ2-3|many
TGTGCCAGCAGTTCGACTAGCGGAAACACAGATACGCAGTATTTT
CASSSTSGNTDTQYF
>TRBV5-1|TRBD2|TRBJ2-3|NA
TGCGCCAGCGGGAGGGGACTAGAAGCAGATACGCAGTATTTT
CASGRGLEADTQYF